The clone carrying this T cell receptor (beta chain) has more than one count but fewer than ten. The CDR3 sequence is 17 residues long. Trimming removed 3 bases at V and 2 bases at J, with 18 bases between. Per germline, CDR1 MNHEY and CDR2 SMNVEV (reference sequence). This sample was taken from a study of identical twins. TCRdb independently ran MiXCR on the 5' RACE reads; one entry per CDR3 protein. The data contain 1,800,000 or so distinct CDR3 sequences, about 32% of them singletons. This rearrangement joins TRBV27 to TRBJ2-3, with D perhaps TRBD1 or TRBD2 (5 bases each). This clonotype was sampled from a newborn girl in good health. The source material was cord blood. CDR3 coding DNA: TGTGCCAGCAGTTTTTTCGAGGTTCGGGGCCTCACAGATACGCAGTATTTT. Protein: CASSFFEVRGLTDTQYF.